The 10 T cell receptor beta chains presented below share a single source sample, sequenced in a study of cytomegalovirus exposure and HLA in healthy donors. In the PCR, 60 Vbeta and 13 Jbeta primers were used. Using immunoSEQ multiplex PCR, the repertoire was profiled, and TCRdb retains in-frame clones only, with some absent. Among 150,000 or so clones listed, 70% to 80% were seen once. The specimen sequenced was PBMCs. These receptors all stem from a man aged 25-45 years in good health and CMV-seropositive.

V and J are TRBV4-2 and TRBJ1-2; possibly TRBD1 for D (5 bases). Looked up from germline, CDR1 is LGHNA and CDR2 is YNFKEQ. The CDR3 covers 16 residues. The V end was cut by 0 bases, the J end by 4 bases, with 15 bases between. CDR3 in amino acids: CASSQELGGMGYGYTF. The CDR3 DNA follows: TGTGCCAGCAGCCAAGAACTTGGGGGGATGGGCTATGGCTACACCTTC.

About this clone: Within the sample, other DNA sequences also encode this same CDR3. This sequence joins TRBV30 and TRBJ1-1; maybe TRBD1 (6 bases). V was shortened by 0 bases and J by 1 base, with 6 bases between the two germline ends. CDR3 size: 13 residues. Germline assignment: CDR1 GTSNPN and CDR2 SVGIG (reference sequence). The CDR3 spells CAWSVQGNTEAFF. CDR3 sequence (DNA): TGTGCCTGGAGTGTACAGGGGAACACTGAAGCTTTCTTT.

The V call is TRBV19, the J call TRBJ1-1, with D unresolved. The CDR3 runs 13 residues. Germline V CDR1 and CDR2: LNHDA, SQIVND (reference sequence). Trimming cost V 5 bases and J 3 bases, with 10 bases left between them. CDR3 in amino acids: CASSFSLYTEAFF. The CDR3 nucleotides are TGTGCCAGTAGTTTCAGTCTGTACACTGAAGCTTTCTTT. Drawing the rest from reference TRBV19 and TRBJ1-1, the complete variable domain is DGGITQSPKYLFRKEGQNVTLSCEQNLNHDAMYWYRQDPGQGLRLIYYSQIVNDFQKGDIAEGYSVSREKKESFPLTVTSAQKNPTAFYLCASSFSLYTEAFFGQGTRLTVV.

The V call is TRBV6-5, the J call TRBJ2-3; 10 bases map to TRBD2. J gave up 2 bases and V 2 bases, and 4 bases lay outside the gene matches. This CDR3 region has 16 residues. Per germline, CDR1 MNHEY and CDR2 SVGAGI. The chain's CDR3 is CASSYPSGRATDTQYF. In nucleotides, the CDR3 is TGTGCCAGCAGTTACCCGAGCGGGAGGGCCACAGATACGCAGTATTTT.

This rearrangement joins TRBV7-9 to TRBJ2-3; 9 positions match TRBD1. CDR1 and CDR2 from the germline V gene are SEHNR and FQNEAQ (reference sequence). V was pared by 5 bases and J by 0 bases, with 0 bases of the junction left unmatched. The CDR3 length is 14 residues. CDR3 in DNA: TGTGCCAGCAGCGACAGGGGGAGCACAGATACGCAGTATTTT. Translated, it gives CASSDRGSTDTQYF.

The chain recombines TRBV2 with TRBJ2-7, with 8 bases identical to TRBD1. CDR3 length equals 14 residues. Per germline, CDR1 SNHLY and CDR2 FYNNEI. Trimming removed 6 bases from V and 2 bases from J; junction bases left unmatched: 6. DNA for the CDR3: TGTGCCAGCAGATTGATACAGGGGGCCTACGAGCAGTACTTC. The encoded protein is CASRLIQGAYEQYF.

The rearrangement joins TRBV6-5 to TRBJ1-1; 8 positions match TRBD1. CDR1 and CDR2 from the germline V gene are MNHEY and SVGAGI. V trimming: 2 bases; J trimming: 10 bases; junction bases outside the gene matches: 3. The CDR3 extends over 12 amino acids. CDR3 sequence reads: CASSYGQGRAFF. In nucleotides, the CDR3 is TGTGCCAGCAGTTACGGACAGGGAAGAGCTTTCTTT.

The V call is TRBV4-1, the J call TRBJ1-1; D perhaps matches TRBD1 (5 bases). CDR3 size: 14 residues. Trimming shortened V by 1 base and J by 2 bases, and 8 bases separated the two germline ends. Germline V gene lookup returns CDR1 MGHRA and CDR2 YSYEKL. DNA of the CDR3: TGCGCCAGCAGCCAAGCCGGGGGAAACACTGAAGCTTTCTTT. It translates to CASSQAGGNTEAFF.

This chain connects TRBV6-5 to TRBJ1-1; 7 bases map to TRBD1. V lost 5 bases, J lost 0 bases, and 6 bases stayed unmatched. The CDR3 contains 15 residues. Germline V CDR1 and CDR2: MNHEY, SVGAGI. CDR3 residues: CASSPGGLLNTEAFF. The CDR3, as DNA: TGTGCCAGCAGTCCAGGGGGACTTCTGAACACTGAAGCTTTCTTT.

The rearrangement uses TRBV29-1 and TRBJ1-1; possibly TRBD1 for D (6 bases). CDR1 is SQVTM, CDR2 ANQGSEA, per germline. This CDR3 has 14 amino acids. V was trimmed by 8 bases and J by 1 base, leaving 17 bases between them. The CDR3 DNA is TGCAGCACGGCGGGGGGCGCGGGGAACACTGAAGCTTTCTTT. It encodes CSTAGGAGNTEAFF. The full variable domain, in which reference TRBV29-1 and TRBJ1-1 provide the parts outside the CDR3, is SAVISQKPSRDICQRGTSLTIQCQVDSQVTMMFWYRQQPGQSLTLIATANQGSEATYESGFVIDKFPISRPNLTFSTLTVSNMSPEDSSIYLCSTAGGAGNTEAFFGQGTRLTVV.